What follows is one T cell receptor (beta chain) and its context. Method: immunoSEQ multiplex PCR; TCRdb's copy keeps in-frame clones and lacks some. Of 150,000 or so clones in the sample, almost 80% were seen once. Enrolled through a virtual design, the participants were between roughly 18 and 100 years of age and came from some 26 US areas. Researchers sorted participants into cohorts using their self-reported clinical history. These data are taken from a study of blood T cell repertoires in COVID-19. Study at large: Some COVID-19 samples were acute and others convalescent; all came from the United States, Italy and Spain. T cells, B-cell-depleted T cells, or PBMCs supplied cDNA or gDNA.

CDR3 length: 16 amino acids. This clonotype originated in a woman in her 50s who had recovered from COVID-19. The sample taken for sequencing was PBMCs or T cells enriched from blood (not recorded which). This chain connects TRBV12-1 to TRBJ1-6. TRBV12-1 is a pseudogene segment. CDR3 sequence (DNA): TGTGCCAGCAGCGTTGGTACTAATAACTCTAATTCACCCCTCCACTTT. This translates into CASSVGTNNSNSPLHF.